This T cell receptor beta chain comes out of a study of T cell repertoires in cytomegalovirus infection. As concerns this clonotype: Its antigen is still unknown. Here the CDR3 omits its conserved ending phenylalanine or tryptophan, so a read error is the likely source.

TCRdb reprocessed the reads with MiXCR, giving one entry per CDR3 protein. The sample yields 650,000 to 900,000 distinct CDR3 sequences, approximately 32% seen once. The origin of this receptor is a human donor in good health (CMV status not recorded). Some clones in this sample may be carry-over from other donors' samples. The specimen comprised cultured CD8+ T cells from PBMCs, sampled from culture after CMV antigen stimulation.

This CDR3 is CASSLTTSGRSYEQYG. The DNA of the CDR3 is TGTGCCAGCAGCCTGACCACTAGCGGTCGCTCCTACGAGCAGTACGGC. The V gene is TRBV5-6, the J gene TRBJ2-7; TRBD2 aligns across 8 bases. V shed 4 bases, J shed 0 bases, and the junction held 9 bases outside the gene matches. This CDR3 is 16 amino acids long. From germline, CDR1 is SGHDT and CDR2 YYEEEE.